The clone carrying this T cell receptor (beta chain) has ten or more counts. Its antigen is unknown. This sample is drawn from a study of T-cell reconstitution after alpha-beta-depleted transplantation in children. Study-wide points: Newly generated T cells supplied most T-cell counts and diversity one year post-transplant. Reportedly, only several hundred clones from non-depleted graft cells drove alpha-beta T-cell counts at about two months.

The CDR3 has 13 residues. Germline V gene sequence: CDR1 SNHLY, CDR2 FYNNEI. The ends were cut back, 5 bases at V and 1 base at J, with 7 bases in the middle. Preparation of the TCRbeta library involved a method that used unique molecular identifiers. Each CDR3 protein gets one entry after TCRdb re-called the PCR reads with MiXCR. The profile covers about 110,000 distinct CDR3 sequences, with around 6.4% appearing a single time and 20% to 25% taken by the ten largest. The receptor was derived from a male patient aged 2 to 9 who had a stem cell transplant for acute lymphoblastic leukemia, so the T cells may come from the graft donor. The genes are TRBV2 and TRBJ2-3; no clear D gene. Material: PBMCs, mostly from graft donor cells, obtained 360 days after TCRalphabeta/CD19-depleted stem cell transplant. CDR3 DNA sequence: TGTGCCAGCAGTTGGCGCCGCACAGATACGCAGTATTTT. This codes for CASSWRRTDTQYF.